Shown below are 32 T cell receptor beta chains from a single sample sequenced in a study of immune characterization of retroperitoneal liposarcoma. TCRdb re-analysed the PCR reads in MiXCR, keeping a single row per CDR3 protein. This sample yields some 11,000 distinct CDR3 sequences, of which roughly a quarter are seen a single time; roughly 7.6% belongs to the top ten. Sequenced: tumor tissue. The receptors stem from a male donor with retroperitoneal liposarcoma.

The chain combines TRBV7-3 with TRBJ2-1; D tentatively reads TRBD1 or TRBD2 (5 bases each). Between the trimmed V and J ends, which lost 5 bases and 12 bases, there was a span of 20 bases. This CDR3 contains 14 residues. The V gene's germline CDR1 is SGHTA and CDR2 FQGTGA. The DNA of the CDR3 is TGTGCCAGCAGCGAGGACCGGCACATAGGGACGCAGTTCTTC. Translating it yields CASSEDRHIGTQFF.

In this sample, this clonotype turned up a few times. The rearrangement uses TRBV6-1 and TRBJ2-1; unclear D gene. The assigned J gene may be wrong: the sequence end matches TRBJ2-7 better. The germline V gene has CDR1 MNHNS and CDR2 SASEGT. The CDR3 length is 12 residues. DNA for the CDR3: TGTGCCAGCAGAGTAGGGCCTTACGAGCAGTACTTC. This translates into CASRVGPYEQYF.

The chain couples TRBV12-3 or TRBV12-4 to TRBJ2-4; 14 bases are shared with TRBD2. The CDR3 extends over 15 amino acids. In nucleotides, the CDR3 is TGTCCACCCTTTCTCGGGACTAGCGGGAGTGGGGAGCAGTACTTC. It is translated as CPPFLGTSGSGEQYF.

Relative to its sample, this clonotype is medium-sized. The V and J genes are TRBV7-6 and TRBJ2-1; D might be TRBD2 (5 bases). CDR3 length equals 12 residues. Germline V gives CDR1 SGHVS, CDR2 FNYEAQ. V lost 5 bases to trimming and J lost 10 bases, with 12 bases between them. The CDR3 nucleotides read TGTGCCAGCAGCCCGGGCGACTACGAGCAGTTCTTC. Its translation is CASSPGDYEQFF.

This clonotype is medium-sized by share. CDR3 DNA sequence: TGTGCCAGCAGTCCCCGCGGCGGGGCGTCTGGGGCCAACGTCCTGACTTTC. Translated, it gives CASSPRGGASGANVLTF. The chain has TRBV11-3 and TRBJ2-6, with a possible D match to TRBD2 (6 bases). There are 17 residues in the CDR3. Germline V gives CDR1 SGHNT, CDR2 YENEEA. V was pared by 6 bases and J by 1 base, with 16 bases between.

In its sample, this clonotype was seen a few times. The J gene is TRBJ2-1, the V gene TRBV10-2; a weak D match, TRBD2 (7 bases). The J call may be mistaken, given a closer DNA end match to TRBJ2-7. Looked up from germline, CDR1 is WSHSY and CDR2 is SAAADI. The CDR3 runs 17 residues. As DNA, the CDR3 is TGCGCCAGCAGTGAGGAGCCCTATAGAACGGGGGGCGGCGAGCAGTACTTC. Amino acid sequence: CASSEEPYRTGGGEQYF.

This sequence joins TRBV12-3 or TRBV12-4 and TRBJ2-3; 8 bases are a match to TRBD1. Trimming removed 5 bases from V and 4 bases from J; junction bases left unmatched: 8. This CDR3 has 15 residues. CDR3 loop: CASSAGQGGPDTQYF. For the CDR3, the DNA is TGTGCCAGCAGTGCAGGACAGGGCGGCCCAGATACGCAGTATTTT.

Relative to its sample, this clonotype is medium-sized. V gene TRBV6-1 combines with J gene TRBJ2-1; 10 bases fit TRBD2. The tail of the sequence fits TRBJ2-7 better, so the J call may be wrong. There are 18 residues in the CDR3. The germline V gene encodes CDR1 MNHNS and CDR2 SASEGT. In nucleotides, the CDR3 is TGTGCCAGCAGTGCGGCTAGCGGGGGTCTTAGCTCCTACAATGAGCAGTACTTC. Its protein product is CASSAASGGLSSYNEQYF.

The chain uses TRBV6-6 and TRBJ2-3; D tentatively reads TRBD1 or TRBD2 (5 bases each). Germline V gene data show CDR1 as MNHNY and CDR2 as SVGAGI (reference sequence). Trimming cost V 6 bases and J 5 bases, with 12 bases left between them. The CDR3 runs to 13 residues. DNA of the CDR3: TGTGCCAGCAGGTCAGGGAGTATAGATACGCAGTATTTT. Translated: CASRSGSIDTQYF.

In its sample, this clonotype is medium-sized. The chain recombines TRBV6-1 with TRBJ2-1; no definite D call. The ends were cut back, 1 base at V and 13 bases at J, with 17 bases in the middle. Germline V gives CDR1 MNHNS, CDR2 SASEGT. The CDR3 is made up of 14 amino acids. CDR3: CASSEGLSLGTQFF. The DNA of the CDR3 is TGTGCCAGCAGTGAAGGTTTGAGCCTCGGAACCCAGTTCTTC.

The sample holds a few counts of this clonotype. The chain uses TRBV4-1 and TRBJ1-2, with 7 bases matching TRBD1. V shed 0 bases, J shed 4 bases, and the junction held 8 bases outside the gene matches. Germline V CDR1 and CDR2: MGHRA, YSYEKL. The CDR3 has 16 residues. This chain's CDR3 is CASSQDRARGLYGYTF. CDR3 nucleotides: TGCGCCAGCAGCCAAGATCGGGCGAGGGGGCTCTATGGCTACACCTTC.

This clonotype is medium-sized. The gene calls are TRBV6-1 and TRBJ2-6; 9 bases align to TRBD1. This CDR3 spans 15 amino acids. With 10 bases clipped from V and 0 bases from J, the junction kept 4 bases outside the gene matches. Germline values: CDR1 MNHNS, CDR2 SASEGT. The CDR3 here is CATGTGISGANVLTF. The CDR3, as DNA: TGTGCCACCGGGACAGGGATCTCTGGGGCCAACGTCCTGACTTTC.

This clonotype came up many times. The rearrangement uses TRBV6-6 and TRBJ1-2; a possible D gene is TRBD1 (5 bases). The CDR3 runs 14 residues. V shed 2 bases and J shed 8 bases, with 15 bases lying between them. In germline, CDR1 is MNHNY, CDR2 SVGAGI (reference sequence). The CDR3 sequence: CASSYNSGAGGYTF. Here the CDR3 DNA reads TGTGCCAGCAGTTACAACTCCGGGGCCGGGGGCTACACCTTC.

This clonotype is classed as medium-sized. One end of the junction varies from germline; a read error may be responsible. V gene TRBV6-1 combines with J gene TRBJ2-1; TRBD1 is a possible D gene (6 bases). Germline V gene lookup returns CDR1 MNHNS and CDR2 SASEGT. This CDR3 contains 14 residues. The CDR3 loop is CASTSATGHPWGYF. DNA of the CDR3: TGTGCCAGCACCTCTGCGACAGGCCACCCCTGGGGGTACTTC.

By frequency in the sample, this clonotype is medium-sized (0.01 to 0.1%). This sequence joins TRBV7-2 and TRBJ2-3; TRBD1 aligns across 7 bases. Germline-derived CDR1 and CDR2 are SGHTA and FQGNSA. The CDR3 totals 17 residues. J was trimmed by 2 bases and V by 5 bases; bases with no gene match: 13. This CDR3 reads CASSPWAGDRDTDTQYF. The CDR3 bases are TGTGCCAGCAGCCCATGGGCAGGAGACAGGGACACAGATACGCAGTATTTT.

The sample holds many counts of this clonotype. The V call is TRBV6-1, the J call TRBJ2-1; the match to TRBD2 covers 8 bases. Germline V lookup: CDR1 MNHNS, CDR2 SASEGT. This CDR3 has 15 amino acids. The V and J ends lost 3 bases and 9 bases, in that order; junction bases with no gene match: 10. DNA for the CDR3: TGTGCCAGCAGTGAGCTGGGACTAGAGGGGGGTGAGCAGTTCTTC. This codes for CASSELGLEGGEQFF.

This clonotype was observed many times. V is TRBV11-3 and J is TRBJ2-3; D is unresolved. With 5 bases removed from V and 0 bases from J, the gap between germline ends came to 9 bases. The CDR3 loop spans 14 amino acids. CDR1 is SGHNT and CDR2 is YENEEA in the germline V gene. This CDR3 is CASSPSRSTDTQYF. DNA for the CDR3: TGTGCCAGCAGCCCATCACGGAGCACAGATACGCAGTATTTT.

In this sample, this clonotype turned up many times. The chain joins TRBV6-1 to TRBJ1-3; no firm D call. V was clipped by 2 bases and J by 1 base, with 6 bases between them. Per the germline V gene, CDR1 is MNHNS and CDR2 is SASEGT. The CDR3 is 14 amino acids. DNA for the CDR3: TGTGCCAGCAGTGAAAAGTGGTCTGGAAACACCATATATTTT. Its translation is CASSEKWSGNTIYF.

This CDR3 is CASSQGQDSDTQYF. The CDR3 DNA sequence: TGCGCCAGCAGCCAAGGACAGGACTCAGATACGCAGTATTTT. The chain links TRBV4-1 to TRBJ2-3, with D possibly TRBD1 on 6 matching bases. Germline CDR1 is MGHRA and CDR2 is YSYEKL. V shed 1 base and J shed 4 bases, with 9 bases lying between them. This CDR3 has 14 residues.

This clonotype was detected only a few times. The chain carries TRBV6-2 or TRBV6-3 and TRBJ2-3; 7 positions agree with TRBD2. J gave up 5 bases and V 2 bases, and 7 bases lay outside the gene matches. Germline CDR1 reads MNHEY; CDR2 reads SVGEGT. The CDR3 is 15 residues long. The CDR3 here is CASSYPAGVVDTQYF. CDR3 nucleotide sequence: TGTGCCAGCAGTTACCCCGCGGGAGTGGTAGATACGCAGTATTTT.

The chain carries TRBV11-1 and TRBJ2-1, with D perhaps given as TRBD1 or TRBD2 (5 bases each). The CDR3 runs to 15 residues. Trimming pared 1 base from V and 10 bases from J, leaving 17 bases between. CDR1 and CDR2 from the germline V gene are SGHAT and FQDESV (reference sequence). The CDR3 region has the DNA TGTGCCAGCAGCTTAGTTCGGGGCGACTCCTACGAGCAGTTCTTC. This encodes CASSLVRGDSYEQFF.

By share, this clonotype counts as medium-sized. The V call is TRBV12-3 or TRBV12-4, the J call TRBJ2-1, with D uncertain. The DNA end is a closer match to TRBJ2-7, so the J assignment may be wrong. CDR3 length equals 12 residues. The CDR3 DNA sequence: TGTGCCAGCAGTTTAGAAGGAGCGGAGCAGTACTTC. Translated, it gives CASSLEGAEQYF.

This clonotype appeared many times. The CDR3 DNA follows: TGTGCCACCCGAAACAGGGATAGCTCCTACAATGAGCAGTACTTC. Translating it yields CATRNRDSSYNEQYF. This chain links TRBV6-1 with TRBJ2-1, with a tentative D call TRBD1 (6 bases). Near its end, the DNA agrees better with TRBJ2-7, so the J call may be wrong. Germline V lookup: CDR1 MNHNS, CDR2 SASEGT. This CDR3 has 15 amino acids.

The chain couples TRBV27 to TRBJ2-5; tentative D call: TRBD2 (6 bases). The J call may be incorrect, as the DNA end agrees better with TRBJ2-1. The CDR3 consists of 15 residues. In germline, CDR1 is MNHEY, CDR2 SMNVEV (reference sequence). The CDR3: CASKANLLAINEQFF. CDR3 DNA: TGTGCCAGCAAGGCCAACTTACTAGCTATCAATGAGCAGTTCTTC.

The V call is TRBV19, the J call TRBJ2-7, with a tentative D call TRBD1 (6 bases). This CDR3 contains 14 residues. Trimming stripped 5 bases from V and 5 bases from J, with 16 bases between. Germline-derived CDR1 and CDR2 are LNHDA and SQIVND (reference sequence). The CDR3 DNA reads as TGTGCCAGTAGTGCGCCACAGGGATCTAACGAGCAGTACTTC. As protein: CASSAPQGSNEQYF.

The chain has TRBV20-1 and TRBJ1-2; no definite D call. V was pared by 3 bases and J by 0 bases, with 14 bases between. Germline CDR1 is DFQATT and CDR2 is SNEGSKA (reference sequence). The CDR3 is 15 amino acids. As DNA, the CDR3 is TGCAGTGCTAGGGACGTTGATTCAGCTAACTATGGCTACACCTTC. Translation gives CSARDVDSANYGYTF.

By share, this clonotype counts as medium-sized. The chain is built from TRBV6-1 and TRBJ2-1, with 7 nucleotides matching TRBD2. The J call may be wrong; the DNA end is better matched by TRBJ2-7. Germline values: CDR1 MNHNS, CDR2 SASEGT. The CDR3 totals 14 residues. CDR3 sequence reads: CASSLFAGEMQQYF. CDR3 nucleotide sequence: TGTGCCAGCAGCCTCTTTGCGGGGGAAATGCAGCAGTACTTC.

The chain is built from TRBV27 and TRBJ2-3; 13 nucleotides match TRBD2. The J call may be mistaken, given a closer DNA end match to TRBJ2-7. The CDR3 loop spans 15 amino acids. CDR1 is MNHEY and CDR2 is SMNVEV in the germline V gene (reference sequence). The CDR3 coding sequence is TGTGCCACCGGACTTGGGACTAGCGGGGACAATGAGCAGTACTTC. Its translation: CATGLGTSGDNEQYF.

At least ten counts were recorded for this clonotype. The rearrangement uses TRBV14 and TRBJ2-7; D not certain. The germline V gene encodes CDR1 SGHDN and CDR2 FVKESK. The V end was cut by 4 bases, the J end by 3 bases, with 13 bases between. The CDR3 is 14 residues long. The CDR3 sequence is CASSPEQRFYEQYF. The CDR3 DNA follows: TGTGCCAGCAGCCCTGAACAGAGATTCTACGAGCAGTACTTC.

This clonotype is large in the sample. One junction end does not reproduce the germline sequence, and a read error may be involved. V gene TRBV7-2 combines with J gene TRBJ2-7; TRBD1 agrees at 7 bases. The CDR3 has 14 amino acids. The germline V gene encodes CDR1 SGHTA and CDR2 FQGNSA. This chain's CDR3 is CASSSRQGSHEQYF. The CDR3 DNA reads as TGTGCCAGCAGCAGTAGACAGGGCTCCCACGAGCAGTACTTC. The full variable domain, its missing parts supplied by reference TRBV7-2 and TRBJ2-7, is GAGVSQSPSNKVTEKGKDVELRCDPISGHTALYWYRQSLGQGLEFLIYFQGNSAPDKSGLPSDRFSAERTGGSVSTLTIQRTQQEDSAVYLCASSSRQGSHEQYFGPGTRLTVT.

This clonotype was counted many times. This sequence joins TRBV7-8 and TRBJ2-3; D is ambiguous. V gave up 5 bases and J gave up 2 bases, with 23 bases separating them. CDR1 and CDR2 from the germline V gene are SGHVS and FQNEAQ. The CDR3 sequence is 18 residues long. Here the CDR3 DNA reads TGTGCCAGCAGCCGGCCTCGCGGAGCTGGCGAAAACACAGATACGCAGTATTTT. It yields the protein CASSRPRGAGENTDTQYF.

By sample share, this clonotype is large. This chain links TRBV7-6 with TRBJ2-1, with 7 positions matching TRBD2. Germline CDR1 SGHVS, CDR2 FNYEAQ. Trimming removed 1 base from V and 13 bases from J; junction bases left unmatched: 10. There are 14 residues in the CDR3. CDR3 loop: CASSLEVVLAEQFF. The CDR3 nucleotides read TGTGCCAGCAGCTTAGAGGTGGTTCTAGCGGAACAGTTCTTC.